The 28 T cell receptor beta chains below come from one sample, sequenced in a study of blood T cell repertoires in COVID-19. Some clones are missing from TCRdb's copy, which holds only in-frame ones; the method was immunoSEQ multiplex PCR. The table shows approximately 500,000 clones, with 85% to 90% occurring only once. Sequences were obtained from peripheral blood. Source of these receptors: a woman between 45 and 60 years old with COVID-19, enrolled during active disease.

The chain has TRBV27 and TRBJ1-4, with D tentatively TRBD1 (6 bases). V lost 5 bases, J lost 4 bases, and 14 bases lay in between. The CDR3 runs to 15 residues. In germline, CDR1 is MNHEY, CDR2 SMNVEV (reference sequence). CDR3: CASSQTRGYNEKLFF. CDR3 nucleotides: TGTGCCAGCAGTCAGACCAGGGGTTATAATGAAAAACTGTTTTTT.

The rearrangement joins TRBV5-4 to TRBJ2-3, with 10 bases lining up with TRBD1. The germline CDR1 and CDR2 sequences are SGHNT and YYREEE (reference sequence). This CDR3 comprises 15 residues. After removal of 2 bases from V and 3 bases from J, the junction contained 3 bases not matched to a gene. The CDR3 nucleotides are TGTGCCAGCAGCTTCGGACAGGGGGTTACAGATACGCAGTATTTT. This encodes CASSFGQGVTDTQYF.

This clone is a singleton in its sample. The genes are TRBV28 and TRBJ1-5; TRBD1 is a possible D gene (6 bases). From germline, CDR1 is MDHEN and CDR2 SYDVKM. Trimming stripped 6 bases from V and 4 bases from J, with 16 bases between. The CDR3 is 15 amino acids. The CDR3 is CASRKTTGNNQPQHF. The CDR3 DNA reads as TGTGCCAGCAGAAAAACTACAGGGAATAATCAGCCCCAGCATTTT.

The chain carries TRBV3-1 (or the pseudogene TRBV3-2) and TRBJ1-2; D may be TRBD1 (6 bases). Germline CDR1 reads LGHDT; CDR2 reads YNNKEL (reference sequence). The V and J ends lost 5 bases and 0 bases respectively, with 16 bases between them. This CDR3 is built from 16 residues. DNA of the CDR3: TGTGCCAGCAGCTCCCGGACAGCTCTTTCTAACTATGGCTACACCTTC. Amino acids: CASSSRTALSNYGYTF.

The rearrangement joins TRBV6-5 to TRBJ1-2; perhaps TRBD1 as D (5 bases). V dropped 6 bases and J dropped 4 bases, with 12 bases sitting between them. The CDR3 extends over 13 amino acids. Per germline, CDR1 MNHEY and CDR2 SVGAGI. CDR3 region: CASRDKAIYGYTF. DNA for the CDR3: TGTGCCAGCAGGGACAAAGCAATCTATGGCTACACCTTC.

This clone was observed a single time. The chain combines TRBV27 with TRBJ1-5; 8 bases map to TRBD1. CDR1 is MNHEY, CDR2 SMNVEV, per germline (reference sequence). The CDR3 consists of 13 residues. Trimming took 5 bases from V and 7 from J; bases not matched to a gene: 4. The CDR3 loop reads CASSHSGGQPQHF. The CDR3 DNA follows: TGTGCCAGCAGTCACTCAGGGGGCCAGCCCCAGCATTTT.

The chain recombines TRBV6-5 with TRBJ2-7; D is perhaps TRBD2 (6 bases). Germline assignment: CDR1 MNHEY and CDR2 SVGAGI. This CDR3 is built from 11 residues. V was trimmed by 6 bases and J by 5 bases, leaving 8 bases between them. The CDR3 bases are TGTGCCAGCAGGCGGGGCGACGAGCAGTACTTC. Its translation is CASRRGDEQYF.

The V call is TRBV5-1, the J call TRBJ1-2; possible D gene TRBD1, 5 bases. V lost 5 bases and J lost 0, with 8 bases in between. The CDR3 runs 13 residues. Germline loops: CDR1 SGHRS, CDR2 YFSETQ. CDR3 amino acids: CASREGANYGYTF. The CDR3 DNA follows: TGCGCCAGCAGGGAAGGGGCTAACTATGGCTACACCTTC.

The table lists this clone with a count of one. V usage is TRBV3-1 (or the pseudogene TRBV3-2) and J usage is TRBJ1-5; the D is unclear. The CDR3 consists of 15 residues. From germline, CDR1 is LGHDT and CDR2 YNNKEL (reference sequence). Trimming removed 3 bases at V and 11 bases at J, with 20 bases between. Here the CDR3 DNA reads TGTGCCAGCAGCCATACCGGAACTCGGGAGGCGTCCCAGCATTTT. It codes for CASSHTGTREASQHF.

Note on this clone: This sample includes further DNA sequences coding for the same CDR3. The chain uses TRBV28 and TRBJ1-2; D is perhaps TRBD1 (5 bases). The CDR3 has 12 amino acids. V gave up 3 bases and J gave up 5 bases, with 7 bases separating them. CDR1 is MDHEN, CDR2 SYDVKM, per germline. CDR3 sequence (DNA): TGTGCCAGCAGTTTGGGGGGGTATGGCTACACCTTC. Its translation: CASSLGGYGYTF.

V and J are TRBV6-1 and TRBJ1-1, with TRBD1 identical over 8 bases. V gave up 2 bases and J gave up 5 bases; unmatched junction bases: 7. Germline V gene lookup returns CDR1 MNHNS and CDR2 SASEGT. The CDR3 contains 15 residues. CDR3 coding DNA: TGTGCCAGCAGTGAAATGGACAGGGCGGGAACTGAAGCTTTCTTT. This encodes CASSEMDRAGTEAFF.

The chain uses TRBV5-1 and TRBJ2-1; the D gene is possibly TRBD1 (5 bases). CDR3 size: 15 residues. Trimming removed 5 bases at V and 7 bases at J, with 19 bases between. From germline, CDR1 is SGHRS and CDR2 YFSETQ. The CDR3 here is CASRLGAGSQNEQFF. The CDR3 bases are TGCGCCAGCAGGCTAGGGGCAGGCTCTCAGAATGAGCAGTTCTTC.

The chain employs TRBV6-6 and TRBJ1-3; D ambiguous. CDR3 length: 16 amino acids. V was cut by 6 bases and J by 0 bases, with 15 bases left in between. CDR1 and CDR2 from the germline V gene are MNHNY and SVGAGI (reference sequence). The CDR3 region is CASRSAATVSGNTIYF. The CDR3 DNA is TGTGCCAGCAGATCCGCGGCGACTGTCTCTGGAAACACCATATATTTT.

The V gene is TRBV3-1 (or the pseudogene TRBV3-2), the J gene TRBJ2-3, with D possibly being TRBD2 (7 bases). The length of the CDR3 is 14 residues. The ends were cut back, 2 bases at V and 5 bases at J, with 11 bases in the middle. The germline V gene encodes CDR1 LGHDT and CDR2 YNNKEL (reference sequence). CDR3 residues: CASSQRRGLDTQYF. Written as DNA, the CDR3 is TGTGCCAGCAGCCAAAGGCGGGGGCTAGATACGCAGTATTTT.

This chain connects TRBV19 to TRBJ1-3; no clear D gene. V was pared by 6 bases and J by 6 bases, with 18 bases between. CDR3 length: 15 residues. CDR1 and CDR2 from the germline V gene are LNHDA and SQIVND (reference sequence). For the CDR3, the DNA is TGTGCCAGTAGCCCCTGGGCTTCGTCGGAAAACACCATATATTTT. Translated, it gives CASSPWASSENTIYF.

This clone was counted a few times. The chain uses TRBV19 and TRBJ1-5, with 10 bases matching TRBD1. The V and J ends lost 6 bases and 9 bases, in that order; junction bases with no gene match: 11. Germline CDR1 LNHDA, CDR2 SQIVND (reference sequence). The CDR3 totals 15 residues. The CDR3 region has the DNA TGTGCCAGTAGGGCGGAGGAGACAGGGGGCATGCCCCAGCATTTT. It specifies CASRAEETGGMPQHF.

The chain employs TRBV5-1 and TRBJ2-3; TRBD2 agrees at 11 bases. CDR3 length equals 18 residues. The germline gives CDR1 SGHRS, CDR2 YFSETQ. Unmatched junction bases numbered 7, after V lost 1 base and J lost 0 bases. CDR3 amino acids: CASSLKFTSGGSTDTQYF. The CDR3 DNA reads as TGCGCCAGCAGCTTGAAGTTCACTAGCGGGGGAAGCACAGATACGCAGTATTTT.

The rearrangement uses TRBV28 and TRBJ2-2; 9 positions match TRBD1. The length of the CDR3 is 17 residues. The V gene end was trimmed by 5 bases and the J gene end by 3 bases; junction bases not matched to a gene: 10. Germline values: CDR1 MDHEN, CDR2 SYDVKM. The CDR3 nucleotides read TGTGCCAGCAGTCTTTACTGGACAGGGGCCTACACCGGGGAGCTGTTTTTT. Translating gives CASSLYWTGAYTGELFF.

The chain uses TRBV20-1 and TRBJ2-7, with D possibly TRBD1 on 5 matching bases. The CDR3 runs 13 residues. V dropped 3 bases and J dropped 6 bases, with 15 bases sitting between them. Germline CDR1 and CDR2: DFQATT and SNEGSKA (reference sequence). The CDR3 nucleotides read TGCAGTGCTAGTACCTCCAGGGTAGGCGAGCAGTACTTC. It specifies CSASTSRVGEQYF.

J is TRBJ2-2 and V is TRBV25-1; TRBD1 is a possible D gene (6 bases). Germline V lookup: CDR1 MGHDK, CDR2 SYGVNS. The V end lost 6 bases, the J end lost 3 bases, and 11 bases lay between the germline ends. The CDR3 spans 14 residues. In DNA form, the CDR3 reads TGTGCCAGCAGCCAACAGGGTTACACCGGGGAGCTGTTTTTT. Translation: CASSQQGYTGELFF. Full variable domain (outside the CDR3, taken from reference TRBV25-1 and TRBJ2-2): EADIYQTPRYLVIGTGKKITLECSQTMGHDKMYWYQQDPGMELHLIHYSYGVNSTEKGDLSSESTVSRIRTEHFPLTLESARPSHTSQYLCASSQQGYTGELFFGEGSRLTVL.

CDR3 region: CASSQGSGGARDEQFF. For the CDR3, the DNA is TGTGCCAGCAGCCAAGGTAGCGGGGGGGCCAGGGATGAGCAGTTCTTC. The chain combines TRBV3-1 (or the pseudogene TRBV3-2) with TRBJ2-1, with 11 bases fitting TRBD2. The V and J ends lost 1 base and 8 bases, in that order; junction bases with no gene match: 7. The CDR3 has 16 amino acids. In germline, CDR1 is LGHDT, CDR2 YNNKEL (reference sequence).

The genes are TRBV29-1 and TRBJ2-6; D call uncertain. From germline, CDR1 is SQVTM and CDR2 ANQGSEA. The CDR3 has 13 amino acids. V was clipped by 6 bases and J by 1 base, with 7 bases between them. The CDR3 DNA reads as TGCAGCGTAACTTGGTCTGGGGCCAACGTCCTGACTTTC. Its protein product is CSVTWSGANVLTF.

The gene calls are TRBV5-4 and TRBJ2-7; weak D call: TRBD1 (6 bases). The V gene lost 2 bases and the J gene lost 2 bases, with 11 bases spanning the gap. The V gene's germline CDR1 is SGHNT and CDR2 YYREEE (reference sequence). The CDR3 has 14 amino acids. The CDR3 sequence: CASSFATGTYEQYF. The CDR3, as DNA: TGTGCCAGCAGCTTCGCTACAGGGACCTACGAGCAGTACTTC.

This chain links TRBV9 with TRBJ1-2; 8 bases agree with TRBD1. V gave up 5 bases and J gave up 1 base; unmatched junction bases: 7. CDR1 and CDR2 from the germline V gene are SGDLS and YYNGEE. The CDR3 is 15 amino acids. The CDR3 loop reads CASSRAGQVNYGYTF. The CDR3, as DNA: TGTGCCAGCAGTCGAGCGGGACAGGTTAACTATGGCTACACCTTC.

As regards this clone: One junction end does not reproduce the germline sequence, and a read error may be involved. The chain couples TRBV2 to TRBJ1-2; no firm D call. This CDR3 has 10 residues. The germline CDR1 and CDR2 sequences are SNHLY and FYNNEI. This CDR3 is CASSGGGFFF. For the CDR3, the DNA is TGTGCCAGCAGTGGTGGAGGGTTTTTCTTC.

This chain connects TRBV10-3 to TRBJ2-7; TRBD1 is a possible D gene (6 bases). The CDR3 is made up of 15 amino acids. V lost 6 bases and J 3 bases, leaving 18 bases between the germline ends. Germline lookup yields CDR1 ENHRY and CDR2 SYGVKD. The CDR3 spells CAIRTGETKRYEQYF. The CDR3 DNA follows: TGTGCCATCAGGACAGGAGAAACTAAACGCTACGAGCAGTACTTC.

The chain recombines TRBV10-3 with TRBJ1-1; TRBD1 agrees at 7 bases. The CDR3 has 12 amino acids. V shed 8 bases, J shed 8 bases, and the junction held 8 bases outside the gene matches. Per the germline V gene, CDR1 is ENHRY and CDR2 is SYGVKD. CDR3 protein: CAIGVQGMEAFF. CDR3 nucleotides: TGTGCCATCGGCGTACAGGGGATGGAAGCTTTCTTT.

This chain connects TRBV24-1 to TRBJ1-2; D may be TRBD1 (5 bases). With 3 bases removed from V and 6 bases from J, the gap between germline ends came to 10 bases. The CDR3 sequence is 13 residues long. Germline-derived CDR1 and CDR2 are KGHDR and SFDVKD. In DNA form, the CDR3 reads TGTGCCACCAGTGATCATGACAGAGATGGCTACACCTTC. Translation: CATSDHDRDGYTF.